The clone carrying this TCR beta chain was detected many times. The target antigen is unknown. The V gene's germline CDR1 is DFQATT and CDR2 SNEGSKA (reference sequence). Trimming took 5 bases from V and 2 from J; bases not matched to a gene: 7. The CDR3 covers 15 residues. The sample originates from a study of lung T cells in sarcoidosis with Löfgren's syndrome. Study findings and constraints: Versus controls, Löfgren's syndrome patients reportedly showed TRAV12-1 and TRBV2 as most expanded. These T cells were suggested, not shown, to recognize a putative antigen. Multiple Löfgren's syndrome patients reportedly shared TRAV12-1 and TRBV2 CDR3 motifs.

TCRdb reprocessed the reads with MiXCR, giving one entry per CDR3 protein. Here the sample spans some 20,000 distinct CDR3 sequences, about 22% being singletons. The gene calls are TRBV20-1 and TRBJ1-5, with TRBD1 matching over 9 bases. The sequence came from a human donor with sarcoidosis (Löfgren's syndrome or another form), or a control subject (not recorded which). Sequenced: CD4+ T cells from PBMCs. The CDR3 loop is CSAGGQGIGNQPQHF. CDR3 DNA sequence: TGCAGTGCTGGAGGACAGGGGATAGGCAATCAGCCCCAGCATTTT.